This T cell receptor (beta chain) originates from a study of T cell repertoires in cytomegalovirus infection. About the research overall: From public TCR beta signatures came an indication of both CMV infection and matching HLA type.

With respect to this clonotype: What it recognizes is unknown.

From the reads, TCRdb called clonotypes with MiXCR, one entry per CDR3 protein. This table has about 230,000 distinct CDR3 sequences, over 20% appearing once. V shed 5 bases and J shed 0 bases, with 10 bases lying between them. Germline values: CDR1 SEHNR, CDR2 FQNEAQ (reference sequence). The CDR3 is made up of 15 amino acids. Overall study results and limits: HLA-C-restricted CMV clonotypes gave the most frequent clonotype in two of eight donors. Summed frequency of shared TCR beta families picked out CMV carriers who also had the relevant HLA.

The receptor's source is a human donor in good health (CMV status not recorded). Some clones in this sample may be carry-over from other donors' samples. Source material: CD8+ T cells from PBMCs. The V call is TRBV7-9, the J call TRBJ2-2; D not certain. CDR3 residues: CASSLLSSNTGELFF. CDR3 bases: TGTGCCAGCAGCCTGCTCAGTTCGAACACCGGGGAGCTGTTTTTT.